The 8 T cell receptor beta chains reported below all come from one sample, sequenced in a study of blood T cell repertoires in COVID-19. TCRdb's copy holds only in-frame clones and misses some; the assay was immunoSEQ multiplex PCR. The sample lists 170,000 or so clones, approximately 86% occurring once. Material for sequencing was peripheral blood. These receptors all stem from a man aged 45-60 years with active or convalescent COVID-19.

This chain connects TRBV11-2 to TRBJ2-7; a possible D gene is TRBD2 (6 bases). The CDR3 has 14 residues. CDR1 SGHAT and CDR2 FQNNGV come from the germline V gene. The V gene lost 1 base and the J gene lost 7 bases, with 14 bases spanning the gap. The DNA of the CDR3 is TGTGCCAGCAGCTTAGTCGCGGGACCGAGGGAGCAGTACTTC. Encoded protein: CASSLVAGPREQYF.

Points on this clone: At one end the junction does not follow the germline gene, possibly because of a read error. CDR3 residues: CASSQEAGTGERAF. In DNA, the CDR3 is TGCGCCAGCAGCCAAGAGGCGGGAACAGGGGAACGGGCCTTC. The gene calls are TRBV4-3 and TRBJ1-2, with 7 bases aligning to TRBD1. CDR1 is LGHNA and CDR2 is YSLEER in the germline V gene. The CDR3 loop spans 14 amino acids.

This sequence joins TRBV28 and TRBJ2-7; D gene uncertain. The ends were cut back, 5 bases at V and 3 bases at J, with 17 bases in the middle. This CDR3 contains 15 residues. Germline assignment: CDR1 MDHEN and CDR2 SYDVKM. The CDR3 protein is CASSQLDERYYEQYF. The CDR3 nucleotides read TGTGCCAGCAGTCAGCTAGACGAGAGGTACTACGAGCAGTACTTC.

DNA of the CDR3: TGTGCCACCAAAGCGGGGGTCCACCACAATGAGCAGTTCTTC. Translation gives CATKAGVHHNEQFF. The rearrangement uses TRBV28 and TRBJ2-1; 8 bases are shared with TRBD2. This CDR3 has 14 amino acids. The trim removed 10 bases at V and 5 bases at J, leaving 10 bases unmatched. Germline lookup yields CDR1 MDHEN and CDR2 SYDVKM.

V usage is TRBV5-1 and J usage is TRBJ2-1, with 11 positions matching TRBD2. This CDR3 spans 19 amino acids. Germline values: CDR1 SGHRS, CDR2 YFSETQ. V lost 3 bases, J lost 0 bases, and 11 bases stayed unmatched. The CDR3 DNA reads TGCGCCAGCAGCTCGACGGGACTAGCGGTTCCCATCTCCTACAATGAGCAGTTCTTC. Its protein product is CASSSTGLAVPISYNEQFF.

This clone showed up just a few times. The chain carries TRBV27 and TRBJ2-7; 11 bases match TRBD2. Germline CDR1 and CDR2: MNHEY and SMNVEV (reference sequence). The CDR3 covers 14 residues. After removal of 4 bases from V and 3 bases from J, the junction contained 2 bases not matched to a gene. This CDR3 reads CASSSLAGVYEQYF. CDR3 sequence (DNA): TGTGCCAGCAGTTCACTAGCGGGAGTCTACGAGCAGTACTTC.

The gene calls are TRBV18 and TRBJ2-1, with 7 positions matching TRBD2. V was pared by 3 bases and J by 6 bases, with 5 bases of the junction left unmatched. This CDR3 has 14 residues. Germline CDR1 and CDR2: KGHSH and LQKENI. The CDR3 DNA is TGTGCCAGCTCACCTTCGACTAGCCCCAATGAGCAGTTCTTC. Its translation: CASSPSTSPNEQFF.

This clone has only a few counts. The CDR3 sequence is CASSLSGRSYGYTF. CDR3 DNA sequence: TGTGCCAGCAGCTTGTCCGGGAGGAGCTATGGCTACACCTTC. This chain joins TRBV5-6 and TRBJ1-2; D is undetermined. The germline CDR1 and CDR2 sequences are SGHDT and YYEEEE. Trimming pared 1 base from V and 4 bases from J, leaving 11 bases between. The CDR3 runs 14 residues.